This TCR beta chain was recovered during a study of STAT5B mutations in CD4+ large granular lymphocyte leukemia. About the research overall: Among healthy controls, a particular HLA allele went with more CDR3 'QG' motifs. Study-level points and caveats: Main leukemic clonotypes were patient-specific, but more than 20% appeared at low frequency elsewhere.

Original processing methods: Lowest detectable productive clonotype frequency was 2.59 x 10-5. The data were produced by immunoSEQ multiplex PCR, yet TCRdb's version contains in-frame clones alone and is incomplete. V and J calls and clone size are those listed in that table; D and trimming were worked out from the DNA. This sample has fewer than 35,000 clones, with about 76% found just once. Of note for this clone: Its matching antigen is unknown.

The sample was CD4+ T cells from blood buffy coats. The clonotype originates from a human donor in good health.

This CDR3 reads CASSFQLYNEQFF. In DNA, the CDR3 is TGTGCCAGCAGCTTTCAACTTTACAATGAGCAGTTCTTC. The chain is built from TRBV11-3 and TRBJ2-1; D remains unclear. CDR3 length: 13 amino acids. V was shortened by 3 bases and J by 4 bases, with 7 bases between the two germline ends. CDR1 and CDR2 (germline): SGHNT, YENEEA.